This TCR beta chain stems from a study of blood T cell repertoires in COVID-19 (dated by TCRdb to the early 2020s). With respect to the entire study: The collaborator samples originated in the United States, Italy and Spain and spanned the acute and convalescent phases of COVID-19. Where available, HLA class I and class II types were taken from metadata supplied by the sample provider and were not determined by assay-based typing. The material from the prospective study consisted of cDNA or gDNA derived from T cells, B-cell-depleted T cells, or PBMCs. Deeply sampled blood TCRbeta repertoires from subjects exposed to, actively infected with, or recovered from COVID-19 were included in the dataset. The samples were drawn from two sources: the first 160 participants of the ongoing ImmuneRACE study, and 1,254 subjects contributed by 6 global collaborators. A freely available public database, intended as a resource for researchers studying the immune response to SARS-CoV-2, is where the repertoires were released. The sample metadata nearly always contained a de-identified subject ID, COVID-19 status, age in years and sex. General findings and caveats noted by the study authors: Clinical and demographic metadata were provided uncurated, with the amount varying by source and participant.

Enrolling through a virtual design, the prospective study's participants ranged in age from roughly 18 to 89 years and lived across 24 United States geographic areas. To assign participants to cohorts, the prospective study relied on clinical history that participants themselves reported in a screening survey and a study questionnaire. Recovered participants in ImmuneRACE Cohort 3 were defined by two consecutive negative NP/OP PCR tests, clearance by a healthcare professional, or resolution of symptoms. Each participant in the prospective study had whole blood, serum and a nasopharyngeal or oropharyngeal swab collected by mobile phlebotomists. Participants in the prospective study had the option to provide additional blood draws and questionnaires over an approximately 2-month period. Before DNA extraction, prospective study blood samples were shipped either frozen or at room temperature. Comment on this clone: The target of this receptor is not known. No clone much larger than this one lies a single base away; base qualities are absent.

TCRbeta CDR3 regions were amplified from genomic DNA by means of the immunoSEQ Assay, a bias-controlled multiplex PCR. The source study handled its data this way. Within the assay, amplification of reference gene primers was used to estimate how many nucleated cells each sample contained. Sequence reads were collapsed and filtered to measure the absolute abundance of every unique TCRbeta CDR3 rearrangement. For each sample, productive Simpson clonality was calculated by taking the square root of Simpson's diversity index across productive rearrangements. The immuneACCESS repertoire file appears here via TCRdb, limited to in-frame rearrangements. These files lack a portion of the clones; in checked studies, under half of the deficit traces to unresolved V genes, and the cause of the others is not known. For V, J and clone size, that table is used; D and trimming come from the DNA. In this sample the table shows about half a million clones, 75% to 90% of which occur a single time. Of the sample, 8% to 9.5% is held by the ten largest clones.

From V the trimming removes 7 bases and from J it removes 2 bases, while the gene matches leave 5 bases of the junction unaccounted for. The CDR3 runs 15 amino acids, cysteine and phenylalanine included. Just the 45-base CDR3 DNA is kept, in frame starting at base 1. Looking up the germline V gene (reference sequence) yields CDR1 MNHEY and CDR2 SMNVEV. The sample taken for sequencing was PBMCs or T cells enriched from blood (not recorded which). The TCR sequence derives from an older woman who had recovered from COVID-19. This chain is built from TRBV27 and TRBJ2-2; 9 middle bases align to TRBD1. The CDR3 reads as follows: CASTHRGLNTGELFF. In nucleotide form, the sequence is TGTGCCAGCACTCACAGGGGGCTTAACACCGGGGAGCTGTTTTTT.